Ten or more counts support the clone carrying this TCR beta chain. Trimming removed 6 bases from V and 7 bases from J, with 16 bases in between. This CDR3 has 13 residues. In germline, CDR1 is DFQATT, CDR2 SNEGSKA (reference sequence). This record belongs to a study of identical twins. TCRdb re-called the 5' RACE reads with MiXCR, one entry per CDR3 protein. The sample carries 500,000 or so distinct CDR3 sequences, 12% to 15% recorded once. This same sample was also taken into another study, of yellow fever vaccine responses in identical twins.

V and J are TRBV20-1 and TRBJ2-4; a weak D match, TRBD1 (6 bases). The sequenced sample consisted of CD4+ T cells sorted from blood. This receptor was obtained from a woman in her late teens or twenties in good health. The CDR3 DNA reads as TGCAGTGCCATTCAGGGGTCGCTGAACATTCAGTACTTC. This codes for CSAIQGSLNIQYF.